Listed below are T cell receptor beta chains from one sample, sequenced in a study of T cell repertoires in cytomegalovirus infection. Their cognate antigens are unknown. One entry per CDR3 protein results from TCRdb running MiXCR on the reads. Among a few hundred thousand distinct CDR3 sequences listed, roughly 46% were seen once. Source: cultured PBMCs, taken from culture after CMV antigen stimulation. All receptors derive from a human donor in good health (CMV status not recorded). Some clones in this sample may be carry-over from other donors' samples. Each CDR3 is given with its conserved first and last residue. A D gene is named only where the DNA matches it firmly. Clone sizes are given selectively: once, few, many, or a class where the clone is expanded.

j_gene	d_gene	abundance	v_gene	CDR3aa	CDR3nt
TRBJ2-1	TRBD2	NA	TRBV7-1	CASRLLKRGGRAYNEQFF	TGTGCCAGCAGGCTACTAAAACGAGGCGGGAGGGCCTACAATGAGCAGTTCTTC
TRBJ2-4	NA	NA	TRBV7-6	CASSSTLLLSPAKNIQYF	TGTGCCAGCAGCTCTACGCTCCTTTTGTCCCCAGCCAAAAACATTCAGTACTTC
TRBJ2-7	NA	NA	TRBV7-4	CASTLEGSSGEQYF	TGTGCCAGCACCTTAGAGGGGTCGTCGGGAGAGCAGTACTTC
TRBJ2-1	TRBD2	NA	TRBV7-9	CASSLSSGRIEEQFF	TGTGCCAGCAGCTTATCTAGCGGGAGGATCGAGGAGCAGTTCTTC
TRBJ1-3	TRBD1	NA	TRBV11-2	CASSLDGTAGNTIYF	TGTGCCAGCAGCTTAGACGGGACAGCTGGAAACACCATATATTTT
TRBJ1-5	NA	NA	TRBV19	CASSTGRREPQHF	TGTGCCAGTAGTACGGGCCGTCGGGAGCCCCAGCATTTT
TRBJ1-5	NA	NA	TRBV7-2	CASSLRRGDQPQHF	TGTGCCAGCAGCTTAAGAAGGGGAGATCAGCCCCAGCATTTT
TRBJ2-5	TRBD2	NA	TRBV9	CASSVGPSSSAGAETQYF	TGTGCCAGCAGCGTCGGCCCGTCCTCCTCAGCGGGAGCAGAGACCCAGTACTTC
TRBJ2-3	NA	few	TRBV24-1	CATSETDRSTDTQYF	TGTGCCACCAGTGAAACGGACAGATCCACAGATACGCAGTATTTT
TRBJ2-5	TRBD2	NA	TRBV7-2	CASSLAGLAGAFETQYF	TGTGCCAGCAGCTTAGCGGGATTAGCGGGGGCATTCGAGACCCAGTACTTC
TRBJ2-1	NA	NA	TRBV7-4	CASSFAESYNEQFF	TGTGCCAGCAGCTTCGCCGAATCCTACAATGAGCAGTTCTTC
TRBJ2-7	TRBD1	NA	TRBV27	CASSARGLGIEQYF	TGTGCCAGCAGTGCCAGGGGGCTAGGTATCGAGCAGTACTTC
TRBJ1-1	NA	NA	TRBV7-2	CASSLELKGYTEAFF	TGTGCCAGCAGCTTAGAGTTGAAGGGGTACACTGAAGCTTTCTTT
TRBJ1-1	NA	few	TRBV12-3/TRBV12-4	CASSLGGSKLNTEAFF	TGTGCCAGCAGCCTGGGGGGGTCCAAACTCAACACTGAAGCTTTCTTT
TRBJ1-2	NA	many	TRBV7-8	CASSPRDRGYYGYTF	TGTGCCAGCAGCCCCCGCGATCGCGGATACTATGGCTACACCTTC
TRBJ2-3	NA	once	TRBV7-9	CASSLDLTGGHTDTQYF	TGTGCCAGCAGCTTAGACCTTACGGGGGGCCACACAGATACGCAGTATTTT